The rows below give T cell receptor beta chains drawn from one sample of a study of neurological immune-mediated disorders. TCRdb processed the 5' RACE reads anew with MiXCR; each CDR3 protein has one entry. The table lists more than 15,000 distinct CDR3 sequences, approximately 2.5% of them singletons. Sequenced: PBMCs. The receptors derive from a woman aged 18-35 years with multiple sclerosis. The CDR3 runs from the conserved cysteine through the conserved F or W. A D gene is named only where the DNA matches it firmly. Clone size is shown for a subset of rows, as once, few, many or a class of expanded clone.

NA,many,TRBV7-2,TRBJ1-2,CASSPGRALNYGYTF,TGTGCCAGCAGCCCCGGGAGGGCCCTTAACTATGGCTACACCTTC
NA,many,TRBV7-2,TRBJ2-1,CASSLQTGNNEQFF,TGTGCCAGCAGCTTACAAACGGGAAACAATGAGCAGTTCTTC
NA,many,TRBV3-1,TRBJ2-5,CASSQSGVHETQYF,TGTGCCAGCAGCCAATCAGGGGTGCACGAGACCCAGTACTTC
NA,many,TRBV27,TRBJ2-3,CARGRGGCTDTQYF,TGTGCCAGAGGGAGGGGGGGCTGCACAGATACGCAGTATTTT
NA,many,TRBV5-5,TRBJ2-5,CASSAGYRRETQYF,TGTGCCAGCAGCGCAGGGTACCGGCGGGAGACCCAGTACTTC
TRBD1,few,TRBV20-1,TRBJ1-3,CSAGQGAKGNTIYF,TGCAGTGCTGGACAGGGGGCGAAAGGAAACACCATATATTTT
TRBD1,many,TRBV9,TRBJ1-1,CASSAGGQGSTEAFF,TGTGCCAGCAGCGCCGGGGGACAGGGGAGCACTGAAGCTTTCTTT
TRBD1,many,TRBV20-1,TRBJ2-5,CSASGTGEETQYF,TGCAGTGCTAGTGGGACAGGGGAGGAGACCCAGTACTTC
NA,many,TRBV7-9,TRBJ2-5,CASSQRTFGETQYF,TGTGCCAGCAGTCAGAGGACATTCGGAGAGACCCAGTACTTC
TRBD1,many,TRBV7-9,TRBJ2-1,CASSPDRAYNEQFF,TGTGCCAGCAGCCCGGACAGGGCCTACAATGAGCAGTTCTTC
NA,many,TRBV29-1,TRBJ1-2,CSVMGQATNYGYTF,TGCAGCGTAATGGGCCAGGCCACTAACTATGGCTACACCTTC
NA,many,TRBV20-1,TRBJ1-4,CSASLGVANEKLFF,TGCAGTGCTAGTCTCGGGGTGGCGAATGAAAAACTGTTTTTT
TRBD2,many,TRBV20-1,TRBJ2-1,CSARDPLAGGNEQFF,TGCAGTGCTAGAGATCCCCTAGCGGGAGGCAATGAGCAGTTCTTC
TRBD1,NA,TRBV5-1,TRBJ2-7,CASSALTGGNYEQYF,TGCGCCAGCAGCGCGCTGACAGGGGGTAATTACGAGCAGTACTTC
TRBD2,many,TRBV7-3,TRBJ2-5,CASSLSGGWETQYF,TGTGCCAGCAGCTTATCGGGGGGGTGGGAGACCCAGTACTTC
NA,medium-sized,TRBV12-3/TRBV12-4,TRBJ1-1,CASSLKGDTEAFF,TGTGCCAGCAGTTTAAAGGGGGACACTGAAGCTTTCTTT
TRBD1,many,TRBV2,TRBJ1-5,CASRTGTGHSNQPQHF,TGTGCCAGCAGGACCGGGACAGGGCATAGCAATCAGCCCCAGCATTTT